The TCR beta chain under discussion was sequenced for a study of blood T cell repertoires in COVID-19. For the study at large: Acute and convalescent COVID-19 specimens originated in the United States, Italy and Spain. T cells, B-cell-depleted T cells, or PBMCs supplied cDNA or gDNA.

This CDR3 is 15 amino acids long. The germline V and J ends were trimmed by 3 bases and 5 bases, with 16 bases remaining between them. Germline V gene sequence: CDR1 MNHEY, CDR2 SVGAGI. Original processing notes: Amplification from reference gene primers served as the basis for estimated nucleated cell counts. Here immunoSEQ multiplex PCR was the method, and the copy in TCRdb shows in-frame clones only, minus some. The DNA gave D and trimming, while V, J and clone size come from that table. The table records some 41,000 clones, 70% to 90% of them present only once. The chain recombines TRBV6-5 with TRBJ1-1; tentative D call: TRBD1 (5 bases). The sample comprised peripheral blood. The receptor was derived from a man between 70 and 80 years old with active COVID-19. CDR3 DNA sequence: TGTGCCAGCAGTTATGGGGGAGGGGTCCGAACTGAAGCTTTCTTT. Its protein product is CASSYGGGVRTEAFF.